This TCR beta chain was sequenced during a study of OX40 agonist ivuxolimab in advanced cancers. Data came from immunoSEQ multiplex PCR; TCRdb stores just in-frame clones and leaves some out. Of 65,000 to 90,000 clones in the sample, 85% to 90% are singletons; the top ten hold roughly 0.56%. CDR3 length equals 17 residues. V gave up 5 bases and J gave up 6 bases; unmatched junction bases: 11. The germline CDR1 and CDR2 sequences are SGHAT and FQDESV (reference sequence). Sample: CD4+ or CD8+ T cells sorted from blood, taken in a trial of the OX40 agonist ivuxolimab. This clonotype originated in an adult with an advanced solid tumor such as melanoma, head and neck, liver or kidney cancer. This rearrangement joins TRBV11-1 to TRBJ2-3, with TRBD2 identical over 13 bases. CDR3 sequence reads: CASSRLAGGLKEDTQYF. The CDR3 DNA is TGTGCCAGCAGCCGACTAGCGGGAGGCCTTAAGGAGGATACGCAGTATTTT.